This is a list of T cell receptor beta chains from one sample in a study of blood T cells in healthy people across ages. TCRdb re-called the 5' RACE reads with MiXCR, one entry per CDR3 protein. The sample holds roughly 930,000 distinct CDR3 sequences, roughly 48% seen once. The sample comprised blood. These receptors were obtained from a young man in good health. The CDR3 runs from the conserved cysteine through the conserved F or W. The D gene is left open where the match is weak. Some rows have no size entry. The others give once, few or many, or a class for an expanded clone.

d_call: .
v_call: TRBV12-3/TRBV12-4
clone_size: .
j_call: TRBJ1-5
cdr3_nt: TGTGCCAGCAGTTTACGGCAGAACAATCAGCCCCAGCATTTT
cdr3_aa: CASSLRQNNQPQHF

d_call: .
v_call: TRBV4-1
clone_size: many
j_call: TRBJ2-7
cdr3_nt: TGCGCCAGCAGCCACAGACAGGACTCCTACGAGCAGTACTTC
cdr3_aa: CASSHRQDSYEQYF

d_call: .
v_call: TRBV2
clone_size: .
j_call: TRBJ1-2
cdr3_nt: TGTGCCAGCAGGGCCGGGACAATCGGGAAAACTAACTATGGCTACACCTTC
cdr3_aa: CASRAGTIGKTNYGYTF

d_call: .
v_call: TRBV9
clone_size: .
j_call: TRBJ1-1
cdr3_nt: TGTGCCAGCAGCGTAGAGGAGGGAGGGCCTCGCCCCGGGGCTGAAGCTTTCTTT
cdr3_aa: CASSVEEGGPRPGAEAFF

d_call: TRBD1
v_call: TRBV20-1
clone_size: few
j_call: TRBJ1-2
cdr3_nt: TGCAGTGCTCGGGACAGGACAATCTATGGCTACACCTTC
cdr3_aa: CSARDRTIYGYTF

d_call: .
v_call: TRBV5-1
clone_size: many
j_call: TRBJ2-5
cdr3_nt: TGCGCCAGCCTTAACACCGGGACGGCTCCTCAAGAGACCCAGTACTTC
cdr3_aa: CASLNTGTAPQETQYF

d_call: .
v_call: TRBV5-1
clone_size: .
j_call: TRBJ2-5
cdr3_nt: TGCGCCAGCAGCTTGGCCTCAACGGCTAACGGACAAGAGACCCAGTACTTC
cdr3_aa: CASSLASTANGQETQYF

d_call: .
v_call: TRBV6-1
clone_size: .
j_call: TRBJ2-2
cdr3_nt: TGTGCCAGCGAACTAGCGAACACCGGGGAGCTGTTTTTT
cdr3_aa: CASELANTGELFF

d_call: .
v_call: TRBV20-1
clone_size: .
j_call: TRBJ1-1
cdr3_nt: TGCAGTGCTCAGGGATTTGGGACTGTGAACACTGAAGCTTTCTTT
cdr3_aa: CSAQGFGTVNTEAFF

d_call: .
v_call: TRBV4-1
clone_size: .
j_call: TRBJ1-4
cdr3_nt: TGCGCCAGCAGCGCCAGGGACGGGGTTAATGAAAAACTGTTTTTT
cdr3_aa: CASSARDGVNEKLFF

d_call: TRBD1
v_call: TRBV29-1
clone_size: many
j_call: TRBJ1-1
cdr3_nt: TGCAGCGTGACCAGGGGGACGAACACTGAAGCTTTCTTT
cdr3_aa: CSVTRGTNTEAFF

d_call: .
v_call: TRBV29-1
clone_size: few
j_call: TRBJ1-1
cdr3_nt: TGCAGCGTGTATGGGGGGGACACTGAAGCTTTCTTT
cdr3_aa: CSVYGGDTEAFF

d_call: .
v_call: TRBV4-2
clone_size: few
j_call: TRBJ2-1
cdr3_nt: TGTGCCAGCAGCCAAGTAATTGGGGGCGGGTCGGACAATGAGCAGTTCTTC
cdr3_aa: CASSQVIGGGSDNEQFF

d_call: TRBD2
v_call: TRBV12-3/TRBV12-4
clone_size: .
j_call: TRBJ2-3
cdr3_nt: TGTGCCAGCAGGCAAGCGGGAGGGCAAGATACGCAGTATTTT
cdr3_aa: CASRQAGGQDTQYF

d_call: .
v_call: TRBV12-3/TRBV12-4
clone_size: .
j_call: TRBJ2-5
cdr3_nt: TGTGCCAGCGCCCGGGGAGAGACCCAGTACTTC
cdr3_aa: CASARGETQYF

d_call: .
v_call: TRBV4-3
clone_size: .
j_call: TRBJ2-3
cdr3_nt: TGCGCCAGCAGCCAAGAGGGACCAGGCACAGATACGCAGTATTTT
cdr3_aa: CASSQEGPGTDTQYF

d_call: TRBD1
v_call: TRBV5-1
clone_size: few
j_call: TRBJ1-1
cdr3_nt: TGCGCCAGCAGCTTGGGGGACAGTAACACTGAAGCTTTCTTT
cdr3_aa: CASSLGDSNTEAFF

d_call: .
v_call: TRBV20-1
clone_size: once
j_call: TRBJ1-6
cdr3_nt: TGCAGTGCTGAGCCCCGGACCTCGGGATCACCCCTCCACTTT
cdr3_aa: CSAEPRTSGSPLHF

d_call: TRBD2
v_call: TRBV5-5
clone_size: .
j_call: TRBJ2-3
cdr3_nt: TGTGCCAGCAGCCCTTTGGGTCGGGGGGGCACAGATACGCAGTATTTT
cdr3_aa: CASSPLGRGGTDTQYF

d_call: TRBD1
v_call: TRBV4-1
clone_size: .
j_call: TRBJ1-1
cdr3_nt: TGCGCCAGCAGCCAAGATGAGGGGGCAGGGTCTGAAGCTTTCTTT
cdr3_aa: CASSQDEGAGSEAFF

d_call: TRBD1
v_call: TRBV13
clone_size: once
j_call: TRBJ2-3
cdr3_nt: TGTGCCAGCAGCCACGGACAGGGGGTAGATACGCAGTATTTT
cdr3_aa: CASSHGQGVDTQYF

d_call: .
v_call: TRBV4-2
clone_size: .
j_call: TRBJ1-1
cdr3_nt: TGTGCCAGCAGCCAAGAGGGGGGTTGGAACACTGAAGCTTTCTTT
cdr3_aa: CASSQEGGWNTEAFF

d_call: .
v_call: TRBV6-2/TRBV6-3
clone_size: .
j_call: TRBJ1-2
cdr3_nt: TGTGCCATCCGGGGCACATCGTACTATGGCTACACCTTC
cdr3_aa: CAIRGTSYYGYTF

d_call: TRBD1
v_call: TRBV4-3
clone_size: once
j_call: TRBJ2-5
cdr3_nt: TGCGCCAGCAGCCAAGAAGGGCAGGGGGCTTTTGAGACCCAGTACTTC
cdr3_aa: CASSQEGQGAFETQYF

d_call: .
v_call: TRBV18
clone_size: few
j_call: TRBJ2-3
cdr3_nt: TGTGCCAGCTCACCACGGGACGGAAACACAGATACGCAGTATTTT
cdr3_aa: CASSPRDGNTDTQYF

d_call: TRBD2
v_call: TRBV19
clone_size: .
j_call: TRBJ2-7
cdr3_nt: TGTGCCAGCCAGACTAGCGGCTACTCCTACGAGCAGTACTTC
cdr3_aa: CASQTSGYSYEQYF

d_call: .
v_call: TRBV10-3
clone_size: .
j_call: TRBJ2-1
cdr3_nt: TGTGCCATCAGTGGCGGGGCGGCTGAGCAGTTCTTC
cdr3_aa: CAISGGAAEQFF

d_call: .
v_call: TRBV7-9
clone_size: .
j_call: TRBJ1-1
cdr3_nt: TGTGCCAGCAGCTTAGCGCGGATTGAAGCTTTCTTT
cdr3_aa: CASSLARIEAFF

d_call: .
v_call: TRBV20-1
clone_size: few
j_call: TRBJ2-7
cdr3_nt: TGCAGTGCTAGAGATACTGGCAGATCCTCCTACGAGCAGTACTTC
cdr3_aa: CSARDTGRSSYEQYF

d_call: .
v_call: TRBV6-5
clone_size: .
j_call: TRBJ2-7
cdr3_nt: TGTGCCAGCAGCTACCTGAGGAAGGGGCGCACCTACGAGCAGTACTTC
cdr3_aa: CASSYLRKGRTYEQYF

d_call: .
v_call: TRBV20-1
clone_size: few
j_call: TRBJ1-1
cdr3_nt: TGCAGTGCCGAGAGGGGGAACACTGAAGCTTTCTTT
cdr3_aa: CSAERGNTEAFF

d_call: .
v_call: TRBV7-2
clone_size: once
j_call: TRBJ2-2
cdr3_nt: TGTGCCAGCAGCTCGAGGGGAACCGGGGAGCTGTTTTTT
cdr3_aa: CASSSRGTGELFF

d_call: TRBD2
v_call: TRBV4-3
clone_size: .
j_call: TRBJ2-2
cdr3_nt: TGCGCCAGCAGCCAATCGTCGGGACTAGCGGGGCACGCGAACACCGGGGAGCTGTTTTTT
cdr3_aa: CASSQSSGLAGHANTGELFF

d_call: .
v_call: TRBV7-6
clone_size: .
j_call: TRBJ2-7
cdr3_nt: TGTGCCAGCAGCTTAGTATTCGGGGACGAGCAGTACTTC
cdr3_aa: CASSLVFGDEQYF

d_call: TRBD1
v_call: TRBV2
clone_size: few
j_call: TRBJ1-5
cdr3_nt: TGTGCCAGCAGTGAAGCGAACAGGGGGCATGATCAGCCCCAGCATTTT
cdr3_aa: CASSEANRGHDQPQHF

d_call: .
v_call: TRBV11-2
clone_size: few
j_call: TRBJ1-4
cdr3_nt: TGTGCCAGCAGCGGGAACAGAAGGGGGAATGAAAAACTGTTTTTT
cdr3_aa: CASSGNRRGNEKLFF

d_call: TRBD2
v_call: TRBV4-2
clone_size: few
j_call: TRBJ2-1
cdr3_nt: TGTGCCAGCAGCCAAAACAGCGGGGCGTCCTACAATGAGCAGTTCTTC
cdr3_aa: CASSQNSGASYNEQFF

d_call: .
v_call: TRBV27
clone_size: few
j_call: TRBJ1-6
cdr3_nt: TGTGCCAGCAGTCTCCGCGGGACACATAATTCACCCCTCCACTTT
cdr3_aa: CASSLRGTHNSPLHF

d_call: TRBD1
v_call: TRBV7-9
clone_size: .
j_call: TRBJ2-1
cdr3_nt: TGTGCCAGCAGCTCCGGGACAGGAGTCGGGAATGAGCAGTTCTTC
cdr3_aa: CASSSGTGVGNEQFF

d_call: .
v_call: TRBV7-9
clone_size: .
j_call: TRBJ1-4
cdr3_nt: TGTGCCAGCAGCTTAGCATATGCAACTAATGAAAAACTGTTTTTT
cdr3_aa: CASSLAYATNEKLFF

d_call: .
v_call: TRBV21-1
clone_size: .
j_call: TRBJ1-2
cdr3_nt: TGTGCCAGCAGCAAGGCCCCGGGAAAACAAGAAGATGGCTACACCTTC
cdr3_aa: CASSKAPGKQEDGYTF

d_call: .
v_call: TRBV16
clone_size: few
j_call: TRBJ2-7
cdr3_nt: TGTGCCAGCAGCCAAATAGGAGGTTACGAGCAGTACTTC
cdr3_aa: CASSQIGGYEQYF

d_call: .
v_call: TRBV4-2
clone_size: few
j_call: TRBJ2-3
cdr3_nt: TGTGCCAGCAGCCAAGAAGAGGGGGTCCGCACAGATACGCAGTATTTT
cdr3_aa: CASSQEEGVRTDTQYF

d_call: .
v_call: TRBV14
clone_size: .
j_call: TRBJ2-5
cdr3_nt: TGTGCCAGCAGCCTCAGGACGGTCGGTAATCACGAGACCCAGTACTTC
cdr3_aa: CASSLRTVGNHETQYF

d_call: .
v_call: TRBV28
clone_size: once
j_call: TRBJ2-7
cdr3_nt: TGTGCCAGCAGTTTTGAGAGGCGGAGCTCCTACGAGCAGTACTTC
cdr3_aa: CASSFERRSSYEQYF

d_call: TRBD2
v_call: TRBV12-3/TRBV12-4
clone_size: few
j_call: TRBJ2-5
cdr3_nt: TGTGCCAGCAGTTTTTCGGGGACTAGCGGGGCAGAGACCCAGTACTTC
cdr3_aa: CASSFSGTSGAETQYF

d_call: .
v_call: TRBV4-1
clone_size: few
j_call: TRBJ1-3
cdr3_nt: TGCGCCAGCAGCCAAGATCGGAGGTCTAGCACCTTCAGCTCTGGAAACACCATATATTTT
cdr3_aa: CASSQDRRSSTFSSGNTIYF

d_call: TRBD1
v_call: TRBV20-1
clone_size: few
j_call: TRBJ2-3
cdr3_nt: TGCAGTGCTAGCCCGATTGACAGGGTCGCAGATACGCAGTATTTT
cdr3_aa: CSASPIDRVADTQYF

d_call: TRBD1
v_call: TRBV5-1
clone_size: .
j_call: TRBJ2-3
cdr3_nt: TGCGCCAGCAGCTTAACCGGACAGGGGATGGTAACAGATACGCAGTATTTT
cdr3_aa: CASSLTGQGMVTDTQYF

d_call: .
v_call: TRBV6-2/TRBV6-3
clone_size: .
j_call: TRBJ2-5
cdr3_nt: TGTGCCAGCAGCGAACTAGAGGGGGGGACCCAGTACTTC
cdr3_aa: CASSELEGGTQYF

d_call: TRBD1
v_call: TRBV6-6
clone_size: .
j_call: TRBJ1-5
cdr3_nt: TGTGCCAGCAGTTACGGAGGGGGGACAGCGAGCAATCAGCCCCAGCATTTT
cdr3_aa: CASSYGGGTASNQPQHF

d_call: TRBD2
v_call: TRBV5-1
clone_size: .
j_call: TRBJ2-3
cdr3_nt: TGCGCCAGCAGCTTGGACCCAGCGGGGGGCACAGATACGCAGTATTTT
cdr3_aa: CASSLDPAGGTDTQYF

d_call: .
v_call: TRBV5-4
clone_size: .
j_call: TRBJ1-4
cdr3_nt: TGTGCCAGCAGCGAATCGGACGGAGAAAAACTGTTTTTT
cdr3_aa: CASSESDGEKLFF

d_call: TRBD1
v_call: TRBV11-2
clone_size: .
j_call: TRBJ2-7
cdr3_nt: TGTGCCAGCAGCTTAGTGGTTACAGGGGGCTCCTACGAGCAGTACTTC
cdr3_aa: CASSLVVTGGSYEQYF

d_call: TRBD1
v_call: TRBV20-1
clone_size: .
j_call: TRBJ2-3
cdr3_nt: TGCAGTGCCCGACCGGGACAGGGGGGAGGGAATACGCAGTATTTT
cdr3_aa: CSARPGQGGGNTQYF

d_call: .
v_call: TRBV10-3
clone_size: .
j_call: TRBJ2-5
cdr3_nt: TGTGCCATCAGTGCCGGCGACTCCAGGGAGACCCAGTACTTC
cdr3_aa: CAISAGDSRETQYF

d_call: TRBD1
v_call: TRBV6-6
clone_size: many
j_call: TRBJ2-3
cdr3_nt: TGTGCCAGCAGTCACAGGGGGAGCACAGATACGCAGTATTTT
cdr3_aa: CASSHRGSTDTQYF

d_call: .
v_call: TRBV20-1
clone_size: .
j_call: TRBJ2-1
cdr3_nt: TGCAGTGCTCCCAACATCAAGATGCTTTACAATGAGCAGTTCTTC
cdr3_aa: CSAPNIKMLYNEQFF

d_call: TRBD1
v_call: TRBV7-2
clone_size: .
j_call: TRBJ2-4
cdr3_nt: TGTGCCAGCAGCTTAGGCCGGACAGGGTTAGCCAAAAACATTCAGTACTTC
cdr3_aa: CASSLGRTGLAKNIQYF

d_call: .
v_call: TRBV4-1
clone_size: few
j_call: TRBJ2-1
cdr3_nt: TGCGCCAGCAGCCTATCAACGACCGGCGGGGGCCCGTACAATGAGCAGTTCTTC
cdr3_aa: CASSLSTTGGGPYNEQFF